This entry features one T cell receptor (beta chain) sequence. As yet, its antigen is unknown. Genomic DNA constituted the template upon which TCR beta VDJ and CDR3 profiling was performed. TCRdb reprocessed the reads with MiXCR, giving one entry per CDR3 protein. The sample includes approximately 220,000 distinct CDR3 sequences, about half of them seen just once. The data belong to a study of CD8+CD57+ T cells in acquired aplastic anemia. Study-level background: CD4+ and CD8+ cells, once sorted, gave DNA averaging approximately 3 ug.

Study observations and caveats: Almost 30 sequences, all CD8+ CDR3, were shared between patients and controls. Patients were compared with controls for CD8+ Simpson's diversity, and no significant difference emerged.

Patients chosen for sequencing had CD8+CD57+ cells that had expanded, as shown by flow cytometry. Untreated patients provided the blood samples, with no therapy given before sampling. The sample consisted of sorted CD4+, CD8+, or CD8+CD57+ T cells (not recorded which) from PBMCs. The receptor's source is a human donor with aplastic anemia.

This CDR3 is CATRRAGDTDTQYF. In DNA, the CDR3 is TGTGCCACCCGGAGAGCGGGAGACACAGATACGCAGTATTTT. The V call is TRBV15, the J call TRBJ2-3, with 8 nucleotides matching TRBD2. Germline-derived CDR1 and CDR2 are LNHNV and YYDKDF (reference sequence). The CDR3 runs 14 residues. V trimming: 8 bases; J trimming: 2 bases; junction bases outside the gene matches: 6.